The rows below give T cell receptor beta chains drawn from one sample of a study of blood T cell repertoires in COVID-19. The data were produced by immunoSEQ multiplex PCR, yet TCRdb's version contains in-frame clones alone and is incomplete. The profile shows roughly 250,000 clones, around nine tenths of them singletons. Sample: PBMCs or T cells enriched from blood (not recorded which). These receptors all stem from a young woman who had recovered from COVID-19. The CDR3 runs from the conserved cysteine through the conserved F or W. The D gene is left open where the match is weak. A row's size may be missing; if present it is once, few, many or a size class.

abundance	d_gene	v_gene	j_gene	CDR3nt	CDR3aa
NA	TRBD1	TRBV18	TRBJ1-2	TGTGCCAGCTCACCAGGACAGGGACCCTATGGCTACACCTTC	CASSPGQGPYGYTF
NA	TRBD1	TRBV25-1	TRBJ1-1	TGTGCCAGCAGTGACATCACGCGGGACAGGGGGCAAGCTTTCTTT	CASSDITRDRGQAFF
NA	NA	TRBV4-1	TRBJ2-3	TGCGCCACCAGTGTTATCTCGGGCACAGATACGCAGTATTTT	CATSVISGTDTQYF
NA	NA	TRBV5-4	TRBJ1-6	TGTGCCAGCAGCTTGGGAAGGGGCGGACATAATTCACCCCTCCACTTT	CASSLGRGGHNSPLHF
NA	NA	TRBV18	TRBJ2-7	TGTGCCAGCTCGAAAGCGGAGGACGAGCAGTACTTC	CASSKAEDEQYF
NA	NA	TRBV29-1	TRBJ1-3	TGCAGCGTTGAAGACGGGGGGTCAGACTCTGGAAACACCATATATTTT	CSVEDGGSDSGNTIYF
NA	TRBD1	TRBV4-3	TRBJ2-1	TGCGCCAGCAGCCCCCGGGACAGGGCCCACAATGAGCAGTTCTTC	CASSPRDRAHNEQFF
NA	NA	TRBV7-9	TRBJ1-2	TGTGCCATCGCAGACAGGATTGGTACCCACTATGGCTACACCTTC	CAIADRIGTHYGYTF
NA	TRBD1	TRBV18	TRBJ1-1	TGTGCCAGCTCACCCGGACAGGGCCAAACTGAAGCTTTCTTT	CASSPGQGQTEAFF
NA	NA	TRBV4-2	TRBJ1-4	TGTGCCAGCAGCCAAGGTTCCTACCGGGATAATGAAAAACTGTTTTTT	CASSQGSYRDNEKLFF
NA	TRBD1	TRBV28	TRBJ1-2	TGTGCCAGCAGAACCGAGGACAGGGTTGGCTCAGGGAACTATGGCTACACCTTC	CASRTEDRVGSGNYGYTF
NA	NA	TRBV19	TRBJ2-1	TGTGCCAGTAGTACCCCAGGGGGGTCCTACAATGAGCAGTTCTTC	CASSTPGGSYNEQFF
NA	TRBD1	TRBV6-5	TRBJ1-3	TGTGCCAGCAGGCTGACAGGGTCGGAAAACACCATATATTTT	CASRLTGSENTIYF
once	NA	TRBV18	TRBJ2-7	TGTGCCAGCTCACCCGGCAGGGTCCCCTACGAGCAGTACTTC	CASSPGRVPYEQYF
once	TRBD1	TRBV7-9	TRBJ2-5	TGTGCCAGCAGCTTCGGAACAGGGGGATTCCGGGAGACCCAGTACTTC	CASSFGTGGFRETQYF
NA	NA	TRBV7-2	TRBJ1-1	TGTGCCAGCAGCTCCTACCCGAACACTGAAGCTTTCTTT	CASSSYPNTEAFF
NA	NA	TRBV9	TRBJ2-4	TGTGCCAGCAGCCCGTCCTTAGCCAAAAACATTCAGTACTTC	CASSPSLAKNIQYF
NA	NA	TRBV5-4	TRBJ2-7	TGTGCCAGCAGCCTTCCGGGAGCAAGCTCCTACGAGCAGTACTTC	CASSLPGASSYEQYF
NA	NA	TRBV2	TRBJ2-1	TGTGCCAGCAGTCCCAGGTACAATGAGCAGTTCTTC	CASSPRYNEQFF
NA	NA	TRBV5-5	TRBJ1-2	TGTGCCAGCAGCTTCACAGAATTCTATGGCTACACCTTC	CASSFTEFYGYTF
NA	TRBD1	TRBV4-3	TRBJ1-2	TGCGCCAGCAGCGCCCGGACAGGGGGGCTCTACACCTTC	CASSARTGGLYTF
once	NA	TRBV6-6	TRBJ1-2	TGTGCCAGCAGTTACTCGAGCAGGGGCTCTGGCTATGGCTACACCTTC	CASSYSSRGSGYGYTF
NA	NA	TRBV6-5	TRBJ1-1	TGTGCCAGCCTTCCTGTTAGGGCGGGATCTGAAGCTTTCTTT	CASLPVRAGSEAFF
NA	TRBD1	TRBV7-2	TRBJ1-2	TGTGCCAGCAGCTTAAGGACAGGGGTTGACTATGGCTACACCTTC	CASSLRTGVDYGYTF
NA	TRBD2	TRBV10-3	TRBJ2-3	TGTGCCATCAGTGAGACTAGCGGGAGTTTGTATTTT	CAISETSGSLYF
once	NA	TRBV28	TRBJ1-2	TGTGCCAGCAGTTTATACGGGGATAACTATGGCTACACCTTC	CASSLYGDNYGYTF
NA	TRBD1	TRBV5-1	TRBJ1-3	TGCGCCAGCAGCCCTCAGGGGGCTGGAAACACCATATATTTT	CASSPQGAGNTIYF
NA	TRBD1	TRBV6-5	TRBJ1-2	TGTGCCAGCAGTTACATGGGGACAGGGAACTATGGCTACACCTTC	CASSYMGTGNYGYTF
once	TRBD2	TRBV19	TRBJ2-5	TGTGCCAGTAGTGGACTAGCGGGTTTCAGGGAGACCCAGTACTTC	CASSGLAGFRETQYF
NA	NA	TRBV19	TRBJ1-6	TGTGCCAGTAGAAGCCCGGGGTCCAATTCACCCCTCCACTTT	CASRSPGSNSPLHF
NA	NA	TRBV11-1	TRBJ2-7	TGTGCCAGCAGCCCCGGTGCCTACGAGCAGTACTTC	CASSPGAYEQYF
once	TRBD2	TRBV7-3	TRBJ2-1	TGTGCCAGCAGCTTCGGCGGGAGGAATGAGCAGTTCTTC	CASSFGGRNEQFF